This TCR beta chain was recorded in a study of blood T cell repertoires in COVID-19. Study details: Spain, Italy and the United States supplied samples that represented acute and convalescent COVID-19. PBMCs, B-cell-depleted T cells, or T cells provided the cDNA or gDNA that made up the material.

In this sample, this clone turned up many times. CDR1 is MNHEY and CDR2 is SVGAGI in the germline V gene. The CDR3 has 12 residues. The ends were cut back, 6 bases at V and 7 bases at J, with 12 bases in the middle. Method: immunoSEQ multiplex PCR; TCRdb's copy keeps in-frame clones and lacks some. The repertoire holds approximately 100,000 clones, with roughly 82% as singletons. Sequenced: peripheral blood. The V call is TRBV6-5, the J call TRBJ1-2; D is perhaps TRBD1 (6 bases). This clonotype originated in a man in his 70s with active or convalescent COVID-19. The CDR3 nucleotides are TGTGCCAGCAGCCCGGCGGGGGCTGGCTACACCTTC. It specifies CASSPAGAGYTF.